This T cell receptor beta chain was found in a study of spatial heterogeneity in lung cancer. TCRdb analysed the 5' RACE reads with MiXCR anew, one entry per CDR3 protein. The sample gives around 47,000 distinct CDR3 sequences, about 7.4% of which show up once; 35% is in the top ten. This clonotype was recorded at least ten times. Trimming took off 0 bases at V and 7 bases at J, with 6 bases between the two ends. This CDR3 is built from 13 residues. Germline V gives CDR1 SNHLY, CDR2 FYNNEI. Time point described: blood at routine non-recurrence follow-up after resection. Unsorted whole RNA samples from tumor, nontumor lung or frozen PBMC were sequenced.

The rearrangement links TRBV2 to TRBJ2-2, with D uncertain. The material was PBMCs, obtained at follow-up. The clonotype comes from a female donor with early-stage non-small cell lung cancer. CDR3 amino acids: CASSEARNGELFF. The CDR3 bases are TGTGCCAGCAGTGAAGCGAGGAACGGGGAGCTGTTTTTT.